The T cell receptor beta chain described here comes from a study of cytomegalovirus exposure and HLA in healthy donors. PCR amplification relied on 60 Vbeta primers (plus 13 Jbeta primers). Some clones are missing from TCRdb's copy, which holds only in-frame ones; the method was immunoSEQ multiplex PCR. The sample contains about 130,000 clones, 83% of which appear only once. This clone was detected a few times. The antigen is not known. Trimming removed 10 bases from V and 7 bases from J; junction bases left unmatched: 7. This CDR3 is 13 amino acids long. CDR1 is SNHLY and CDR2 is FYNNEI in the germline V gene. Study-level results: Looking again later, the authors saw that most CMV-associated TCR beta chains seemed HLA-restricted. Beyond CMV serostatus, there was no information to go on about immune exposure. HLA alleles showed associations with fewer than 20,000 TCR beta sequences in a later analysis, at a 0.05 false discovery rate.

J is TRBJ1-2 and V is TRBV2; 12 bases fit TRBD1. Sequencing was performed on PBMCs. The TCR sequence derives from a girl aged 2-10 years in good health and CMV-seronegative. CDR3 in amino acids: CANPGQGAGGYTF. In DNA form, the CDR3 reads TGTGCCAACCCGGGACAGGGGGCCGGTGGCTACACCTTC.